This T cell receptor (beta chain) was identified during a study of shared clonotypes between healthy human individuals. Findings and limits, study-wide: Some clonotypes were shared by all four sorted-subset donors, while others were not shared. The non-shared ones had lower generation probabilities than the shared ones.

This clone was seen more than once but under ten times. Its antigen is not identified. The authors split each subset's genomic DNA evenly across several immunoSEQ plates. The assay was immunoSEQ multiplex PCR, and TCRdb's table has in-frame clones only and misses some. The sample includes about 2,500,000 clones, around nine tenths of them seen just once. This sequence originates from a man younger than 35 in good health. Source material: naive CD4+ T cells sorted from blood. The sample's subset: CD45RA+ positively selected.

The CDR3, as DNA: TGTGCCAGCAGCTTATCAGGGTCTCCTAATTCACCCCTCCACTTT. Amino acids: CASSLSGSPNSPLHF. The chain links TRBV11-1 to TRBJ1-6; D might be TRBD1 (5 bases). This CDR3 region has 15 residues. Trimming removed 2 bases from V and 6 bases from J, with 11 bases in between. Germline V gene sequence: CDR1 SGHAT, CDR2 FQDESV (reference sequence).